The rows below give T cell receptor beta chains drawn from one sample of a study. MiXCR, run by TCRdb on the 5' RACE reads, gives a single entry per CDR3 protein. Of approximately 23,000 distinct CDR3 sequences in the sample, around 30% were seen once. Sequenced input: tumor-infiltrating naive CD4+ T cells sorted from the breast tumor. These receptor sequences come from a female donor with breast cancer. CDR3s include the opening cysteine and the closing phenylalanine or tryptophan. A D gene is named only where the DNA matches it firmly. Only part of the rows carry a size: once, few, many, or a class if the clone is expanded.

D: TRBD2
V: TRBV5-1
J: TRBJ2-1
size: .
CDR3: CASSPSAISGRARGNEQFF
DNA: TGCGCCAGCAGCCCCTCAGCAATAAGCGGGAGGGCCCGGGGTAATGAGCAGTTCTTC

D: TRBD1
V: TRBV20-1
J: TRBJ2-7
size: .
CDR3: CSARAPRDRRLSYEQYF
DNA: TGCAGTGCTAGAGCACCAAGGGACAGAAGACTCTCCTACGAGCAGTACTTC

D: TRBD1
V: TRBV10-3
J: TRBJ1-1
size: .
CDR3: CAISSDRLNTEAFF
DNA: TGTGCCATCAGCTCGGACAGGCTGAACACTGAAGCTTTCTTT

D: .
V: TRBV5-1
J: TRBJ2-7
size: many
CDR3: CASSLGSGGRSYEQYF
DNA: TGCGCCAGCAGCTTGGGATCCGGCGGGCGCTCCTACGAGCAGTACTTC

D: .
V: TRBV5-1
J: TRBJ2-2
size: .
CDR3: CASSLSGWDKGAFSTGELFF
DNA: TGCGCCAGCAGCTTGTCCGGTTGGGACAAGGGAGCCTTCAGCACCGGGGAGCTGTTTTTT

D: .
V: TRBV20-1
J: TRBJ2-1
size: many
CDR3: CSARDRGAGHNEQFF
DNA: TGCAGTGCTAGAGATCGGGGGGCTGGGCACAATGAGCAGTTCTTC

D: .
V: TRBV7-2
J: TRBJ2-7
size: few
CDR3: CASSRRGGTEQYF
DNA: TGTGCCAGCAGCCGCCGTGGTGGGACCGAGCAGTACTTC

D: .
V: TRBV24-1
J: TRBJ2-3
size: .
CDR3: CATAERADTDTQYF
DNA: TGTGCCACCGCCGAGAGGGCTGACACAGATACGCAGTATTTT

D: .
V: TRBV14
J: TRBJ1-1
size: few
CDR3: CASSSQWNTEAFF
DNA: TGTGCCAGCAGCTCCCAGTGGAACACTGAAGCTTTCTTT

D: TRBD2
V: TRBV20-1
J: TRBJ2-1
size: few
CDR3: CSGVSGNYNEQFF
DNA: TGCAGTGGAGTTAGCGGGAACTACAATGAGCAGTTCTTC

D: .
V: TRBV14
J: TRBJ2-3
size: .
CDR3: CASSQDRWPDTQYF
DNA: TGTGCCAGCAGCCAAGATCGGTGGCCAGATACGCAGTATTTT

D: .
V: TRBV20-1
J: TRBJ2-7
size: medium-sized
CDR3: CSARDGTSPIYEQYF
DNA: TGCAGTGCTAGAGATGGAACTAGTCCCATCTACGAGCAGTACTTC

D: .
V: TRBV4-1
J: TRBJ1-5
size: .
CDR3: CASSREDTLNQPQHF
DNA: TGCGCCAGCAGCCGCGAAGACACCCTAAATCAGCCCCAGCATTTT

D: .
V: TRBV6-6
J: TRBJ2-1
size: few
CDR3: CASSRGGGNEQFF
DNA: TGTGCCAGCAGTCGGGGAGGTGGAAATGAGCAGTTCTTC

D: TRBD1
V: TRBV6-1
J: TRBJ2-5
size: many
CDR3: CASSETDRGLETQYF
DNA: TGTGCCAGCAGTGAAACAGACAGGGGGTTGGAGACCCAGTACTTC

D: TRBD1
V: TRBV6-5
J: TRBJ1-3
size: .
CDR3: CASNNEGANAIYF
DNA: TGTGCCAGCAACAACGAGGGGGCGAACGCCATATATTTT

D: .
V: TRBV29-1
J: TRBJ2-1
size: many
CDR3: CSGNYNEQFF
DNA: TGCAGCGGGAACTACAATGAGCAGTTCTTC

D: .
V: TRBV7-3
J: TRBJ1-2
size: many
CDR3: CASSLNSGTGGYTF
DNA: TGTGCCAGCAGCTTAAACTCAGGGACTGGTGGCTACACCTTC

D: .
V: TRBV10-3
J: TRBJ1-2
size: .
CDR3: CAISESATGVGYTF
DNA: TGTGCCATCAGTGAGTCAGCAACAGGAGTTGGCTACACCTTC

D: .
V: TRBV29-1
J: TRBJ2-1
size: .
CDR3: CSGAAYNEQFF
DNA: TGCAGCGGGGCGGCCTACAATGAGCAGTTCTTC

D: .
V: TRBV6-5
J: TRBJ1-1
size: .
CDR3: CASSYVGNTEALF
DNA: TGTGCCAGCAGTTACGTCGGGAACACTGAAGCTCTCTTT

D: .
V: TRBV20-1
J: TRBJ2-7
size: .
CDR3: CSAISSSGYEQYF
DNA: TGCAGTGCTATCAGTTCCTCTGGCTACGAGCAGTACTTC

D: .
V: TRBV7-3
J: TRBJ2-7
size: medium-sized
CDR3: CASSSQGGEQYF
DNA: TGTGCCAGCAGCTCCCAAGGGGGCGAGCAGTACTTC

D: .
V: TRBV20-1
J: TRBJ1-1
size: few
CDR3: CSARDGMKAFF
DNA: TGCAGTGCTAGGGACGGAATGAAAGCTTTCTTT